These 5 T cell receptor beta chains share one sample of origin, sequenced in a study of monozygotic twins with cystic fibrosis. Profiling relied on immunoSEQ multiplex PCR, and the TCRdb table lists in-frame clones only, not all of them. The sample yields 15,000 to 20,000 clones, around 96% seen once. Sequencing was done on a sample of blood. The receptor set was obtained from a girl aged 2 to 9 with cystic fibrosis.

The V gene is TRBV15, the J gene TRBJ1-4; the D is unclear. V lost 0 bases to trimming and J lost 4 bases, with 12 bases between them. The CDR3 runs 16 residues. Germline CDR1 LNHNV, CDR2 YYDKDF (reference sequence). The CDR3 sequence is CATSRDGRALNEKLFF. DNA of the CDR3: TGTGCCACCAGCAGAGATGGGAGGGCCCTTAATGAAAAACTGTTTTTT.

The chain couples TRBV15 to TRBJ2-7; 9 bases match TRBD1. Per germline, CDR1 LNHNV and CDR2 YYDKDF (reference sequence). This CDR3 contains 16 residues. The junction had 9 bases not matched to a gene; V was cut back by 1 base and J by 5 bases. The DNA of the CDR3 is TGTGCCACCAGCAGAGCGATCGGGGACAGGGTAAACGAGCAGTACTTC. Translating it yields CATSRAIGDRVNEQYF.

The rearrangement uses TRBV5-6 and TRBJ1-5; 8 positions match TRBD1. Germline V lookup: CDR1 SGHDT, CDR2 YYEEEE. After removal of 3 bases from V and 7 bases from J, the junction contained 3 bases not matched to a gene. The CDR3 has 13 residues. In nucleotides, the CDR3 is TGTGCCAGCAGCTCAGGGGGCCTCCAGCCCCAGCATTTT. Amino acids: CASSSGGLQPQHF. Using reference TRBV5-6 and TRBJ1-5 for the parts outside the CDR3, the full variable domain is DAGVTQSPTHLIKTRGQQVTLRCSPKSGHDTVSWYQQALGQGPQFIFQYYEEEERQRGNFPDRFSGHQFPNYSSELNVNALLLGDSALYLCASSSGGLQPQHFGDGTRLSIL.

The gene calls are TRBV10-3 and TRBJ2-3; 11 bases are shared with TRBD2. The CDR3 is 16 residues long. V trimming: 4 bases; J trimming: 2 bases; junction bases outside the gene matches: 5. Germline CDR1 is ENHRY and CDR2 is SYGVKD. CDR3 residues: CAISGLLAGDTDTQYF. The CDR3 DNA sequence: TGTGCCATCAGTGGCCTACTAGCGGGGGACACAGATACGCAGTATTTT.

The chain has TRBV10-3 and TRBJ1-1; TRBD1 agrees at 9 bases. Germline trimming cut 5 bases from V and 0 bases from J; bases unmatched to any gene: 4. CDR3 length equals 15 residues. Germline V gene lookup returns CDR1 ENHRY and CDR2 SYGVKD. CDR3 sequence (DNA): TGTGCCATCAGTCACGGGACAGGGATGAACACTGAAGCTTTCTTT. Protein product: CAISHGTGMNTEAFF.